Sequencing of this TCR beta chain was carried out in a study of blood T cell repertoires in COVID-19. The protocol was immunoSEQ multiplex PCR, while the TCRdb copy is restricted to in-frame clones and leaves out a portion. The sample holds a few hundred thousand clones, about nine tenths seen once. Trimming left V 0 bases short and J 0 bases short, with 12 bases between. The CDR3 totals 16 residues. CDR1 and CDR2 (germline): SGHKS, YYEKEE (reference sequence). The chain carries TRBV5-5 and TRBJ1-1, with D tentatively TRBD1 (5 bases). The TCR originated in a man aged 45 to 65 with active or convalescent COVID-19. The specimen was peripheral blood. The chain's CDR3 is CASSLGAGSLNTEAFF. Here the CDR3 DNA reads TGTGCCAGCAGCTTGGGGGCAGGGTCCCTGAACACTGAAGCTTTCTTT.